The 12 T cell receptor beta chains given below trace back to one sample, sequenced in a study of blood T cell repertoires in COVID-19. TCRdb's copy holds only in-frame clones and misses some; the assay was immunoSEQ multiplex PCR. The table records approximately 70,000 clones, roughly 82% of them present only once. The specimen was peripheral blood. These receptors were collected from an elderly woman with acute or convalescent COVID-19.

CDR3: CASSLSVPTGIYGYTF. The CDR3 DNA reads as TGTGCCAGCAGTTTATCGGTCCCGACAGGAATCTATGGCTACACCTTC. This chain joins TRBV27 and TRBJ1-2, with D perhaps matching TRBD1 (6 bases). The CDR3 consists of 16 residues. Trimming cost V 0 bases and J 4 bases, with 15 bases left between them. Germline-derived CDR1 and CDR2 are MNHEY and SMNVEV (reference sequence).

This rearrangement joins TRBV6-1 to TRBJ2-7; a weak D match, TRBD2 (6 bases). CDR3 length equals 15 residues. Trimming shortened V by 5 bases and J by 2 bases, and 16 bases separated the two germline ends. Germline CDR1 is MNHNS and CDR2 is SASEGT. The CDR3 DNA reads as TGTGCCAGCAGTCCTCGAGGTAGCGGAACCTACGAGCAGTACTTC. Its translation is CASSPRGSGTYEQYF.

The chain recombines TRBV3-1 (or the pseudogene TRBV3-2) with TRBJ1-6, with 7 bases matching TRBD1. The CDR3 runs to 15 residues. CDR1 and CDR2 from the germline V gene are LGHDT and YNNKEL (reference sequence). Trimming removed 0 bases from V and 9 bases from J; junction bases left unmatched: 5. The CDR3 DNA is TGTGCCAGCAGCCAAGACCGGGCAGGGGGTTCACCCCTCCACTTT. Translated: CASSQDRAGGSPLHF.

The chain's CDR3 is CASSLERGQGFVNTEAFF. For the CDR3, the DNA is TGTGCCAGCAGTTTAGAGCGGGGACAGGGCTTCGTGAACACTGAAGCTTTCTTT. The chain carries TRBV28 and TRBJ1-1; 9 positions agree with TRBD1. The CDR3 runs 18 residues. The V gene's germline CDR1 is MDHEN and CDR2 SYDVKM. Losses at the gene ends were 2 bases for V and 0 bases for J; bases not matched to a gene: 10.

This clone was observed a single time. The chain joins TRBV11-2 to TRBJ2-5; tentative D call: TRBD1 (6 bases). The CDR3 is 17 residues long. From germline, CDR1 is SGHAT and CDR2 FQNNGV. V was pared by 2 bases and J by 1 base, with 17 bases between. This chain's CDR3 is CASSLLPGHPVQETQYF. The CDR3 DNA reads TGTGCCAGCAGCTTATTACCGGGACACCCAGTCCAAGAGACCCAGTACTTC.

The V and J genes are TRBV28 and TRBJ2-3; D unresolved. With 8 bases removed from V and 6 bases from J, the gap between germline ends came to 9 bases. Germline V gene data show CDR1 as MDHEN and CDR2 as SYDVKM. The CDR3 covers 11 residues. This CDR3 is CASGTLDTQYF. In DNA form, the CDR3 reads TGTGCCAGCGGTACTTTGGATACGCAGTATTTT.

The chain has TRBV5-4 and TRBJ1-2; tentatively, D is TRBD1 (6 bases). The germline V gene encodes CDR1 SGHNT and CDR2 YYREEE (reference sequence). Between the trimmed V and J ends, which lost 2 bases and 0 bases, there was a span of 14 bases. The CDR3 runs 16 residues. In nucleotides, the CDR3 is TGTGCCAGCAGCTTAGGACAGAGACAGACTAACTATGGCTACACCTTC. Its translation: CASSLGQRQTNYGYTF. The entire variable domain, with the rest obtained from reference TRBV5-4 and TRBJ1-2, is as follows: ETGVTQSPTHLIKTRGQQVTLRCSSQSGHNTVSWYQQALGQGPQFIFQYYREEENGRGNFPPRFSGLQFPNYSSELNVNALELDDSALYLCASSLGQRQTNYGYTFGSGTRLTVV.

This chain links TRBV11-3 with TRBJ2-1; 12 bases map to TRBD2. CDR3 length equals 15 residues. Losses at the gene ends were 5 bases for V and 5 bases for J; bases not matched to a gene: 4. The germline V gene encodes CDR1 SGHNT and CDR2 YENEEA. As DNA, the CDR3 is TGTGCCAGCAGCCAAGGACTAGCGGGACACAATGAGCAGTTCTTC. Translated: CASSQGLAGHNEQFF.

This clone showed up just a few times. The rearrangement uses TRBV27 and TRBJ2-1; 9 bases are shared with TRBD1. Losses at the gene ends were 4 bases for V and 6 bases for J; bases not matched to a gene: 7. The CDR3 covers 15 residues. Per the germline V gene, CDR1 is MNHEY and CDR2 is SMNVEV (reference sequence). The CDR3 region has the DNA TGTGCCAGCAGTTGGACAGGGGAGTTTGGCAATGAGCAGTTCTTC. Translated, it gives CASSWTGEFGNEQFF.

The chain has TRBV5-1 and TRBJ2-7, with TRBD1 matching over 11 bases. The length of the CDR3 is 15 residues. CDR1 is SGHRS, CDR2 YFSETQ, per germline. V was pared by 4 bases and J by 3 bases, with 6 bases of the junction left unmatched. CDR3 in DNA: TGCGCCAGCAGCCCGGGCGGGACAGGGGGCTACGAGCAGTACTTC. Translating it yields CASSPGGTGGYEQYF.

This rearrangement joins TRBV10-3 to TRBJ1-1; D is unclear. Germline V gene sequence: CDR1 ENHRY, CDR2 SYGVKD. Trimming left V 7 bases short and J 2 bases short, with 14 bases between. This CDR3 has 14 amino acids. The CDR3 sequence: CAITNTAQNTEAFF. The CDR3 DNA follows: TGTGCCATCACCAATACAGCTCAAAACACTGAAGCTTTCTTT.

This chain connects TRBV9 to TRBJ2-7; D perhaps matches TRBD2 (7 bases). The germline V gene encodes CDR1 SGDLS and CDR2 YYNGEE. The CDR3 has 14 residues. Trimming removed 3 bases from V and 2 bases from J, with 12 bases in between. Written as DNA, the CDR3 is TGTGCCAGCAGCGAGGGGGGGGGCACCTACGAGCAGTACTTC. Translating gives CASSEGGGTYEQYF.